The rows below give T cell receptor beta chains drawn from one sample of a study of T cell responses to AZD1222 COVID-19 vaccine. Clones were sequenced by immunoSEQ multiplex PCR, and TCRdb holds only the in-frame ones, with some missing. Among 90,000 to 150,000 clones listed, around 83% were seen once. This specimen consisted of peripheral blood, obtained 28 days after the second AZD1222 dose. These TCRs come from an adult who received the AZD1222 COVID-19 vaccine. Both conserved end residues are part of each CDR3.

J gene | V gene | CDR3 protein
TRBJ1-2 | TRBV5-1 | CASSLSGLYGYTF
TRBJ2-1 | TRBV19 | CASSTSVNYNEQFF
TRBJ2-4 | TRBV7-2 | CASSLQTDKNIQYF
TRBJ2-7 | TRBV7-3 | CASSAGTGSYEQYF
TRBJ2-7 | TRBV5-1 | CASSLSGQGYEQYF
TRBJ2-1 | TRBV7-3 | CASSLGTYNEQFF
TRBJ2-7 | TRBV7-9 | CASSSQTGEQYF
TRBJ1-1 | TRBV27 | CASSTLGGGAGTEAFF
TRBJ2-7 | TRBV12-3/TRBV12-4 | CASSLENWGEQYF
TRBJ1-2 | TRBV27 | CASSSDRDYGYTF
TRBJ2-7 | TRBV27 | CASRIRAGDFYEQYF
TRBJ2-1 | TRBV6-4 | CASSGTIYNEQFF
TRBJ2-1 | TRBV3-1/TRBV3-2 | CASSQGDVANEQFF
TRBJ2-5 | TRBV9 | CASSAGLAETAETQYF
TRBJ1-5 | TRBV6-2/TRBV6-3 | CASSYDLGSGQPQHF
TRBJ2-7 | TRBV11-2 | CASSARGEVDEQYF
TRBJ2-3 | TRBV4-2 | CASSQQVLGGTDTQYF
TRBJ2-5 | TRBV5-6 | CASSLRGQETQYF
TRBJ2-1 | TRBV29-1 | CSVVVTSGGYNEQFF
TRBJ1-4 | TRBV4-3 | CASSKSTGNEKLFF
TRBJ1-4 | TRBV25-1 | CASSELAGPGEKLFF
TRBJ2-5 | TRBV7-6 | CASRGILEETQYF
TRBJ1-2 | TRBV6-5 | CASRMTTLYGYTF
TRBJ2-1 | TRBV9 | CASSVGSSGGLGEQFF
TRBJ2-2 | TRBV5-5 | CASSWGIRELFF
TRBJ2-1 | TRBV7-3 | CASSAGTGGYNEQFF
TRBJ2-3 | TRBV19 | CASSSPGHLTDTQYF
TRBJ2-2 | TRBV7-2 | CASSQLAGGPATGELFF
TRBJ2-7 | TRBV29-1 | CSVGGLSGLRSYEQYF
TRBJ2-7 | TRBV11-2 | CASSPYKGYEQYF
TRBJ1-5 | TRBV9 | CASSDVDRGDQPQHF
TRBJ1-2 | TRBV4-1 | CASSQDSRGDYGYTF
TRBJ2-7 | TRBV21-1 | CASSILAEAYEQYF
TRBJ2-7 | TRBV7-9 | CASATSGGKYEQYF
TRBJ2-3 | TRBV9 | CASSVEAGGSTDTQYF
TRBJ1-2 | TRBV5-6 | CASSPVQGATYGYTF
TRBJ2-5 | TRBV21-1 | CASSKVSSGRVVETQYF
TRBJ2-1 | TRBV12-3/TRBV12-4 | CASRREDEQFF
TRBJ2-5 | TRBV20-1 | CSASLRIQETQYF
TRBJ2-7 | TRBV11-3 | CASRLNGVPILWQYF
TRBJ1-3 | TRBV5-4 | CASSLEPNRDTIYF
TRBJ2-1 | TRBV6-5 | CASSYTGDSSIEQFF
TRBJ1-2 | TRBV27 | CASSFRGRRGYTF
TRBJ2-3 | TRBV4-3 | CASSQGGLAFDTQYF
TRBJ2-2 | TRBV28 | CASSLLWAGDGANTGELFF
TRBJ2-3 | TRBV19 | CASSIRLGPRGGTDTQYF
TRBJ1-6 | TRBV28 | CASSLNNSPLHF
TRBJ1-6 | TRBV5-3 | CARSGGDSPLHF
TRBJ1-1 | TRBV19 | CASSPGALSFF
TRBJ1-6 | TRBV7-2 | CASSLRLTGGLGSDSPLHF
TRBJ2-7 | TRBV18 | CASSPQDSSYEQYF
TRBJ2-1 | TRBV15 | CATRDRGSYNEQFF
TRBJ1-4 | TRBV9 | CASSAGHGNNEKLFF
TRBJ1-3 | TRBV7-9 | CASSLTDSGNTIYF
TRBJ1-5 | TRBV7-9 | CASSWPGKSNQPQHF
TRBJ1-5 | TRBV18 | CASSPRDRNQPQHF
TRBJ1-2 | TRBV10-3 | CAITNTSYGYTF
TRBJ2-5 | TRBV5-1 | CASSLGQGYQETQYF
TRBJ2-7 | TRBV7-8 | CASSPGRVRSYEQYF
TRBJ2-2 | TRBV7-9 | CASSLVAGTTGELFF